The sequence of this T cell receptor (beta chain) was determined in a study of T cell clonotyping in hematopoietic cell transplantation. Study conclusions and caveats: Without cell sorting, CD4 versus CD8 contributions remain unresolved. Few recipient clonotypes overlapped donors; over 95% were de novo at given depth.

As for this clone: Its antigen is currently unknown.

Germline lookup yields CDR1 MNHEY and CDR2 SMNVEV (reference sequence). V shed 5 bases, J shed 3 bases, and the junction held 4 bases outside the gene matches. The CDR3 runs 13 residues. The data were produced by immunoSEQ multiplex PCR, yet TCRdb's version contains in-frame clones alone and is incomplete. The sample lists more than 65,000 clones, around 94% occurring once. Source material: peripheral blood mononuclear cells. This clonotype was sampled from a man aged 50 to 59 in good health. Some clones in this sample may be carry-over from other donors' samples. The chain couples TRBV27 to TRBJ2-7; TRBD1 agrees at 7 bases. This CDR3 reads CASSHRTGYEQYF. The CDR3 DNA is TGTGCCAGCAGTCACCGGACAGGCTACGAGCAGTACTTC.